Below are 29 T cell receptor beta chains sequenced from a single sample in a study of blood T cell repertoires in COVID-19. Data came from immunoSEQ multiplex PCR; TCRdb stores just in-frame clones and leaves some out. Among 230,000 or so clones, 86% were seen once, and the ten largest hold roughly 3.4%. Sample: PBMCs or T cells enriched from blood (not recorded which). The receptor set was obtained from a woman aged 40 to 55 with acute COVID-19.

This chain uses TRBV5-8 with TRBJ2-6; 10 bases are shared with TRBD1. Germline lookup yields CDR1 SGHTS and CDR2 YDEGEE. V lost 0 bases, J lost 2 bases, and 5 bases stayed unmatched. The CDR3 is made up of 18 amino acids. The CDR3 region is CASSLGRQGAAGANVLTF. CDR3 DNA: TGTGCCAGCAGCTTGGGCCGACAGGGGGCGGCTGGGGCCAACGTCCTGACTTTC.

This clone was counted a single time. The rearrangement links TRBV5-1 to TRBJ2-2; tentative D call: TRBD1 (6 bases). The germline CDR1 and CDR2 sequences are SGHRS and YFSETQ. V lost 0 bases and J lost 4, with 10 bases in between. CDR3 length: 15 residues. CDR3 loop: CASSLVTGITGELFF. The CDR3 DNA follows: TGCGCCAGCAGCTTGGTAACAGGGATCACCGGGGAGCTGTTTTTT.

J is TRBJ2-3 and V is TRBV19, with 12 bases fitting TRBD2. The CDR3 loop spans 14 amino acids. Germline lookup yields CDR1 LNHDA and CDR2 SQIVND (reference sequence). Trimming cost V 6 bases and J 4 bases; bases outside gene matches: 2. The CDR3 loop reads CASRASGGADTQYF. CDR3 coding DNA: TGTGCCAGTAGGGCTAGCGGGGGGGCAGATACGCAGTATTTT.

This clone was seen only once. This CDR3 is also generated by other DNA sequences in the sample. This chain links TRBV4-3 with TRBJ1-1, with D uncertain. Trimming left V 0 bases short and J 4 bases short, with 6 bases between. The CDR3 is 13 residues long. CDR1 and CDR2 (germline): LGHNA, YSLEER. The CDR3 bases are TGCGCCAGCAGCCAAGATCGGTCCACTGAAGCTTTCTTT. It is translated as CASSQDRSTEAFF.

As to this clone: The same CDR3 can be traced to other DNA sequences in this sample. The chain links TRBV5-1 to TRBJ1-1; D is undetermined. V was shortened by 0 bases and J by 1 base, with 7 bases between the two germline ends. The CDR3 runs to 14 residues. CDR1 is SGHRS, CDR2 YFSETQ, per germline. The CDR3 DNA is TGCGCCAGCAGCTTGGATGCGGGGAACACTGAAGCTTTCTTT. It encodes CASSLDAGNTEAFF.

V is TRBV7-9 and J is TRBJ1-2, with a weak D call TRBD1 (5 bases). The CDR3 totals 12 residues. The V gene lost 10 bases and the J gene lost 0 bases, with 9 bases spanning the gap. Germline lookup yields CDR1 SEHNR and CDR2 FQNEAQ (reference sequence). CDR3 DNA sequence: TGTGCCACAGGGTTCACTAACTATGGCTACACCTTC. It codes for CATGFTNYGYTF.

The CDR3 DNA reads TGCGCCAGCAGCCAAGATCGGGGTACCTACAATGAGCAGTTCTTC. It codes for CASSQDRGTYNEQFF. V gene TRBV4-3 combines with J gene TRBJ2-1; a possible D gene is TRBD2 (5 bases). V was clipped by 0 bases and J by 2 bases, with 8 bases between them. Germline values: CDR1 LGHNA, CDR2 YSLEER. The CDR3 runs to 15 residues.

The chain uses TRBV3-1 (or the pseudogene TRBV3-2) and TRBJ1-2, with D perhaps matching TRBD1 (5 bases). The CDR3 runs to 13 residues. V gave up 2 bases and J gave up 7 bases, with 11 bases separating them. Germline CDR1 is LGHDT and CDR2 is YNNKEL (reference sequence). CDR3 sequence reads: CASSQRAGFGYTF. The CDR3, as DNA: TGTGCCAGCAGCCAAAGGGCAGGGTTTGGCTACACCTTC.

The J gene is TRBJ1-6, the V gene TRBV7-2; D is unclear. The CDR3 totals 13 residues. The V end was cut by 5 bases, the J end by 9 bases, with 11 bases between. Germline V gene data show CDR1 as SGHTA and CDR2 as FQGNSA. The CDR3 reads CASSENRASPLHF. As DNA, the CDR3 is TGTGCCAGCAGCGAAAATCGCGCTTCACCCCTCCACTTT.

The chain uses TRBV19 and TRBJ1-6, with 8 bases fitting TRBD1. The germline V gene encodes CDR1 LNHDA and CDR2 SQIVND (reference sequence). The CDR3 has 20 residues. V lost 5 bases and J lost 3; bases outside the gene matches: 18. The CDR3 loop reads CASSAQFTGGGSSYNSPLHF. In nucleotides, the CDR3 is TGTGCCAGTAGTGCACAATTTACAGGGGGTGGATCGAGCTATAATTCACCCCTCCACTTT.

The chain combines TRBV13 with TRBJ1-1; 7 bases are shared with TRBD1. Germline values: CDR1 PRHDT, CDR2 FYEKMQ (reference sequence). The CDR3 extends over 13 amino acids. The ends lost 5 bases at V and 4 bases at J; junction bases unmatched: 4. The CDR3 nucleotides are TGTGCCAGCAGCCGGACAGGCGCCACTGAAGCTTTCTTT. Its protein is CASSRTGATEAFF.

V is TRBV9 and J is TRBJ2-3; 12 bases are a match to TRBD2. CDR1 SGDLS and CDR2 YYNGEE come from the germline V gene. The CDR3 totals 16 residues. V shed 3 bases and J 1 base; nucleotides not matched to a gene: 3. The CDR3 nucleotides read TGTGCCAGCAGCGCTCGACTAGCGGGGGGCACAGATACGCAGTATTTT. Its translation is CASSARLAGGTDTQYF.

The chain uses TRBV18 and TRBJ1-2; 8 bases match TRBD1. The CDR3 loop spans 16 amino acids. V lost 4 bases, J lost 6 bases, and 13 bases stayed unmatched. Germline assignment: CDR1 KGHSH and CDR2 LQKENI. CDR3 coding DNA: TGTGCCAGCTCACTCGACCAACGCAGGGGGCTGGATGGCTACACCTTC. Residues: CASSLDQRRGLDGYTF.

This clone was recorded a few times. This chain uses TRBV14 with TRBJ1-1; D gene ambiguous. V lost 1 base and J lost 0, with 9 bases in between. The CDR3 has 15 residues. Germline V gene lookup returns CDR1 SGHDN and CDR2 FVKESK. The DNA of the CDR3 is TGTGCCAGCAGCCAAGGCAGAGGGTTGAACACTGAAGCTTTCTTT. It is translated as CASSQGRGLNTEAFF.

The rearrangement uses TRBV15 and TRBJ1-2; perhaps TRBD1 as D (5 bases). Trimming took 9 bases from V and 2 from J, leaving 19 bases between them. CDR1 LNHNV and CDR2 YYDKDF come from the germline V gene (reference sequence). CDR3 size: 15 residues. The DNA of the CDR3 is TGTGCCACAAATTCCCCGGAAGGGGCGAACTATGGCTACACCTTC. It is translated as CATNSPEGANYGYTF.

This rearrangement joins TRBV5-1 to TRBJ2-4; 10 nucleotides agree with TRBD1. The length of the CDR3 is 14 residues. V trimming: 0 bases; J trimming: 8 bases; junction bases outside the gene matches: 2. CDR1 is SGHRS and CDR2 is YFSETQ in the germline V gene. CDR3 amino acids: CASSLDDRGHIQYF. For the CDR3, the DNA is TGCGCCAGCAGCTTGGATGACAGGGGGCACATTCAGTACTTC.

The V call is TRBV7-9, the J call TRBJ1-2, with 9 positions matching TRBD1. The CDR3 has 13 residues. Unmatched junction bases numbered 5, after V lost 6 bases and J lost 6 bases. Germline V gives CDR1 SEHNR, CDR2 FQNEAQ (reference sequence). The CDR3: CASSTGGANGYTF. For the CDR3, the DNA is TGTGCCAGCAGTACAGGGGGCGCGAATGGCTACACCTTC.

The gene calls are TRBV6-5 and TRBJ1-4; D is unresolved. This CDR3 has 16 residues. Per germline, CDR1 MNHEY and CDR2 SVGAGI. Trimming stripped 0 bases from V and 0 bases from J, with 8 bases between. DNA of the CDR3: TGTGCCAGCAGTTACTCCGGAGCAGCAACTAATGAAAAACTGTTTTTT. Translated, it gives CASSYSGAATNEKLFF.

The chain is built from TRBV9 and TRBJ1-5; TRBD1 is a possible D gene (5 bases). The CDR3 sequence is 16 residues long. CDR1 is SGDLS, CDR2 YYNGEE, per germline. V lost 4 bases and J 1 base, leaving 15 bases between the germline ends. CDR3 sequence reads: CASSPGGGPSNQPQHF. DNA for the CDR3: TGTGCCAGCAGCCCCGGGGGGGGTCCCAGCAATCAGCCCCAGCATTTT. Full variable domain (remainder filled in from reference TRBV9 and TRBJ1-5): DSGVTQTPKHLITATGQRVTLRCSPRSGDLSVYWYQQSLDQGLQFLIQYYNGEERAKGNILERFSAQQFPDLHSELNLSSLELGDSALYFCASSPGGGPSNQPQHFGDGTRLSIL.

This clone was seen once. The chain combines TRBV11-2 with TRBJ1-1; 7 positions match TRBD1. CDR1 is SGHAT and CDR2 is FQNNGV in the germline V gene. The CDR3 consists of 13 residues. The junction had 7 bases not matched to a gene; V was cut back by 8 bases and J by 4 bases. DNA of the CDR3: TGTGCCAGCCAGGCAGGGGGTGCCACTGAAGCTTTCTTT. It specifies CASQAGGATEAFF.

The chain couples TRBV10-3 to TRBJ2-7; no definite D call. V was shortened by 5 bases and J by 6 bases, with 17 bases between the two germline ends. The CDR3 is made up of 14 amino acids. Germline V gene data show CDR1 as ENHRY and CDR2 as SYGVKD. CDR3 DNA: TGTGCCATCAGTCAGAGTTCAGGTGTAGGCGAGCAGTACGTC. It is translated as CAISQSSGVGEQYV.

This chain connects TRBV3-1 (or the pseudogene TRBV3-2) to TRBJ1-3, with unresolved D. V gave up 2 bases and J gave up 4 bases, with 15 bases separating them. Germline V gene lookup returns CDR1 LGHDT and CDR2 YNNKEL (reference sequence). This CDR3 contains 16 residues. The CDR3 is CASSQMWAGLGNTIYF. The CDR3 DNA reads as TGTGCCAGCAGCCAAATGTGGGCGGGCCTGGGAAACACCATATATTTT.

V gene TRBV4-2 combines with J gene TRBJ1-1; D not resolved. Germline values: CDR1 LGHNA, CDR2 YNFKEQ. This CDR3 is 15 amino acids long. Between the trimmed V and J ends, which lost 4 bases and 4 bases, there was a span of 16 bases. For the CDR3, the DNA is TGTGCCAGCAGCCGGCAAACGCCCGCCAGCACTGAAGCTTTCTTT. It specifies CASSRQTPASTEAFF.

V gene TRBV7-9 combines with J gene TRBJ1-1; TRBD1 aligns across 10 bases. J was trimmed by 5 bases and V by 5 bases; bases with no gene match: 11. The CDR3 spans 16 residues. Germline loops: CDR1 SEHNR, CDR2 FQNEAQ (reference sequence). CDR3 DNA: TGTGCCAGCAGCCCTCTCCGCGTGGACAGGGGGACTGAAGCTTTCTTT. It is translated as CASSPLRVDRGTEAFF.

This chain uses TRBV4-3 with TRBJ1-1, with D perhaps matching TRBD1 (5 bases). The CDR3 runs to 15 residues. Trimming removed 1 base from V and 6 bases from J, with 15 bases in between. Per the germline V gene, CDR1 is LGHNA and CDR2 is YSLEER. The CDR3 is CASSQAWGRFAEAFF. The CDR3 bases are TGCGCCAGCAGCCAAGCCTGGGGGAGGTTCGCTGAAGCTTTCTTT.

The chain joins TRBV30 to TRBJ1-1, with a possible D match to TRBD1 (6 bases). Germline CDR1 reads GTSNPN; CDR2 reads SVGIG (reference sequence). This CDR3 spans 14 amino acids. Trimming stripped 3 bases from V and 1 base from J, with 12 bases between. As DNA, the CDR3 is TGTGCCTGGAGCAACACACAGGGGAACACTGAAGCTTTCTTT. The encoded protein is CAWSNTQGNTEAFF. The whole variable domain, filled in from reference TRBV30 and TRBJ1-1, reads SQTIHQWPATLVQPVGSPLSLECTVEGTSNPNLYWYRQAAGRGLQLLFYSVGIGQISSEVPQNLSASRPQDRQFILSSKKLLLSDSGFYLCAWSNTQGNTEAFFGQGTRLTVV.

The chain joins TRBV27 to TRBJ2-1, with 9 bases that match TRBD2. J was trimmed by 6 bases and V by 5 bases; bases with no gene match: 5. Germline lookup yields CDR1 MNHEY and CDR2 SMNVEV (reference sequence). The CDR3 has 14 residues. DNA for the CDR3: TGTGCCAGCAGTCCCCTAGCGGGGACCAATGAGCAGTTCTTC. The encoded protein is CASSPLAGTNEQFF.

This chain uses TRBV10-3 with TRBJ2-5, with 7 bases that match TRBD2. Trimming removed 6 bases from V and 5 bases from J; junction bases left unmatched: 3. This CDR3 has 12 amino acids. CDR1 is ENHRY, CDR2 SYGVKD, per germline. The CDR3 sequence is CAISPGGETQYF. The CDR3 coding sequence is TGTGCCATCAGCCCGGGGGGTGAGACCCAGTACTTC.

CDR3 loop: CASSLATGYPEAFF. The CDR3 nucleotides read TGTGCCAGCAGCTTAGCGACAGGGTATCCTGAAGCTTTCTTT. This sequence joins TRBV7-9 and TRBJ1-1; 7 bases align to TRBD1. The CDR3 consists of 14 residues. Germline V gene data show CDR1 as SEHNR and CDR2 as FQNEAQ (reference sequence). Trimming at V came to 0 bases and at J to 6 bases, leaving 4 bases not matched to a gene.